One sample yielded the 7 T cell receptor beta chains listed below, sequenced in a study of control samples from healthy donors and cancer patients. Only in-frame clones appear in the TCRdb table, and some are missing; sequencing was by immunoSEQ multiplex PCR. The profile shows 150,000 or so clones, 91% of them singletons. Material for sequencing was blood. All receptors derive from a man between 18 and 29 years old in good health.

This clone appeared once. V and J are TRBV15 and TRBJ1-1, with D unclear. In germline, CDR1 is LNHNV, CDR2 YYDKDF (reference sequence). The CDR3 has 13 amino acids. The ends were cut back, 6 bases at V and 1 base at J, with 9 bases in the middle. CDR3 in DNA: TGTGCCACCAGAGAGGACGGGAACACTGAAGCTTTCTTT. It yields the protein CATREDGNTEAFF.

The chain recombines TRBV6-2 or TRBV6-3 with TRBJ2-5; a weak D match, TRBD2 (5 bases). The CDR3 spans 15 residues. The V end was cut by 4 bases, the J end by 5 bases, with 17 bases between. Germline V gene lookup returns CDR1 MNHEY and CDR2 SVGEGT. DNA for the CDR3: TGTGCCAGCAGTTCTCGGACTGATGGGCGGGAGACCCAGTACTTC. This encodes CASSSRTDGRETQYF.

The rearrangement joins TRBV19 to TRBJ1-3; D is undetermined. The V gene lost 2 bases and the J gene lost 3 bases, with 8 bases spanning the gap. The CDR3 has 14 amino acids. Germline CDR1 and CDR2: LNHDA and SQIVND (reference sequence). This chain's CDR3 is CASSIQSFGNTIYF. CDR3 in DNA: TGTGCCAGTAGTATACAGTCTTTTGGAAACACCATATATTTT.

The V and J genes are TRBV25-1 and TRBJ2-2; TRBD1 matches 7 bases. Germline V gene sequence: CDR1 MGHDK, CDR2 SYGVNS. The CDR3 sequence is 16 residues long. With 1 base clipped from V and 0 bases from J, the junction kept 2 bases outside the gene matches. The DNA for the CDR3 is TGTGCCAGCAGTGAATCGGGACAGTCGAACACCGGGGAGCTGTTTTTT. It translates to CASSESGQSNTGELFF.

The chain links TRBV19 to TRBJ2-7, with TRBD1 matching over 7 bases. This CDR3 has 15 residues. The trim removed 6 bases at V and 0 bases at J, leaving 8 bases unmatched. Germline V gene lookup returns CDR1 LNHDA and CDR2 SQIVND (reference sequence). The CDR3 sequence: CASSPDRTSSYEQYF. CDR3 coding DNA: TGTGCCAGTAGCCCGGACAGGACGAGCTCCTACGAGCAGTACTTC.

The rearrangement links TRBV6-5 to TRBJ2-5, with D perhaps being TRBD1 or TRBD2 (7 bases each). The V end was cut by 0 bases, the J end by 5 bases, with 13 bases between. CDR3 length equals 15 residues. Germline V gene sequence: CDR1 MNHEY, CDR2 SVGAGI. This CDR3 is CASSYSGGGGETQYF. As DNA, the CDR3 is TGTGCCAGCAGTTACTCGGGAGGGGGCGGGGAGACCCAGTACTTC.

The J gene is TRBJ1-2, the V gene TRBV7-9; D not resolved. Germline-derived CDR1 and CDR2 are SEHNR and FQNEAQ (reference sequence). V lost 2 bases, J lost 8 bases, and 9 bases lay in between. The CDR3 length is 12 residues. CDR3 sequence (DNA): TGTGCCAGCAGCTTAATCCGAGAGGGCTACACCTTC. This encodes CASSLIREGYTF.